These 12 T cell receptor beta chains share one sample of origin, sequenced in a study of cytomegalovirus exposure and HLA in healthy donors. PCR was performed using 60 Vbeta and 13 Jbeta primers. Assay: immunoSEQ multiplex PCR; the TCRdb copy retains only in-frame clones and omits some. The data show over 150,000 clones, around 82% seen once. The material sequenced was PBMCs. These receptors originate from a woman aged 40 to 50 in good health and CMV-seropositive.

In its sample, this clone was seen a few times. The chain recombines TRBV12-5 with TRBJ2-1, with D possibly TRBD2 on 5 matching bases. The V gene lost 3 bases and the J gene lost 6 bases, with 9 bases spanning the gap. Germline CDR1 is LGHNT and CDR2 is FRNRAP. The CDR3 sequence is 13 residues long. The CDR3 loop is CASGFSGSNEQFF. The CDR3 nucleotides read TGTGCTAGTGGTTTCAGCGGAAGCAATGAGCAGTTCTTC.

In this sample, this clone turned up a few times. The V gene is TRBV29-1, the J gene TRBJ1-5, with 8 bases that match TRBD1. Trimming took 5 bases from V and 2 from J; bases not matched to a gene: 5. Germline V gene data show CDR1 as SQVTM and CDR2 as ANQGSEA. CDR3 length: 14 amino acids. The CDR3 nucleotides read TGCAGCGTTCAAGGACAGGGTGGCAATCAGCCCCAGCATTTT. Translation: CSVQGQGGNQPQHF.

For the CDR3, the DNA is TGTGCCAGCAGTCCCCATGGGACAGGGGGCACTGAAGCTTTCTTT. Its translation is CASSPHGTGGTEAFF. The genes are TRBV6-5 and TRBJ1-1, with 11 bases identical to TRBD1. The CDR3 is made up of 15 amino acids. Germline CDR1 is MNHEY and CDR2 is SVGAGI. V lost 5 bases and J lost 4; bases outside the gene matches: 6.

This chain links TRBV10-3 with TRBJ2-1, with 10 bases lining up with TRBD1. Germline V gene lookup returns CDR1 ENHRY and CDR2 SYGVKD. V lost 3 bases and J lost 7; bases outside the gene matches: 6. CDR3 size: 15 residues. The CDR3 here is CAISEGQGVRNEQFF. CDR3 DNA: TGTGCCATCAGTGAAGGACAGGGGGTAAGGAATGAGCAGTTCTTC.

V and J are TRBV19 and TRBJ1-1, with D possibly being TRBD1 (6 bases). The CDR3 contains 15 residues. Trimming removed 3 bases at V and 0 bases at J, with 11 bases between. Looked up from germline, CDR1 is LNHDA and CDR2 is SQIVND (reference sequence). The DNA for the CDR3 is TGTGCCAGTAGTATTTACAGGGCTATGAACACTGAAGCTTTCTTT. Residues: CASSIYRAMNTEAFF.

This sequence joins TRBV11-3 and TRBJ2-7; D is undetermined. Germline values: CDR1 SGHNT, CDR2 YENEEA. This CDR3 contains 13 residues. Trimming pared 2 bases from V and 4 bases from J, leaving 9 bases between. The chain's CDR3 is CASSLTTLYEQYF. DNA of the CDR3: TGTGCCAGCAGCTTAACCACTCTATACGAGCAGTACTTC.

This clone was observed a few times. This chain links TRBV5-1 with TRBJ2-1; 8 bases are shared with TRBD2. CDR3 length equals 15 residues. Germline V lookup: CDR1 SGHRS, CDR2 YFSETQ. J gave up 6 bases and V 3 bases, and 8 bases lay outside the gene matches. The CDR3 here is CASSSHPGGANEQFF. Here the CDR3 DNA reads TGCGCCAGCAGCTCCCACCCGGGAGGGGCCAATGAGCAGTTCTTC. The variable domain in full, with the rest retrieved from reference TRBV5-1 and TRBJ2-1, is KAGVTQTPRYLIKTRGQQVTLSCSPISGHRSVSWYQQTPGQGLQFLFEYFSETQRNKGNFPGRFSGRQFSNSRSEMNVSTLELGDSALYLCASSSHPGGANEQFFGPGTRLTVL.

The chain combines TRBV7-9 with TRBJ2-7; 8 bases are a match to TRBD2. CDR1 and CDR2 (germline): SEHNR, FQNEAQ (reference sequence). The CDR3 is 15 amino acids. Unmatched junction bases numbered 11, after V lost 4 bases and J lost 6 bases. The CDR3: CASSYSGTTVVEQYF. The CDR3 coding sequence is TGTGCCAGCAGCTATAGCGGGACGACCGTTGTCGAGCAGTACTTC.

V gene TRBV19 combines with J gene TRBJ2-2, with a tentative D call TRBD1 (5 bases). This CDR3 region has 14 residues. In germline, CDR1 is LNHDA, CDR2 SQIVND (reference sequence). Trimming took 6 bases from V and 3 from J, leaving 11 bases between them. The CDR3 is CASSPQDHTGELFF. The CDR3 DNA sequence: TGTGCCAGTAGCCCACAGGACCACACCGGGGAGCTGTTTTTT. The full variable domain, rest sourced from reference TRBV19 and TRBJ2-2, is DGGITQSPKYLFRKEGQNVTLSCEQNLNHDAMYWYRQDPGQGLRLIYYSQIVNDFQKGDIAEGYSVSREKKESFPLTVTSAQKNPTAFYLCASSPQDHTGELFFGEGSRLTVL.

This chain links TRBV27 with TRBJ1-2, with D unresolved. V was clipped by 6 bases and J by 2 bases, with 13 bases between them. The CDR3 loop spans 14 amino acids. The V gene's germline CDR1 is MNHEY and CDR2 SMNVEV (reference sequence). The CDR3 is CASRYADINYGYTF. Here the CDR3 DNA reads TGTGCCAGCAGGTACGCCGACATCAACTATGGCTACACCTTC.

The chain uses TRBV7-8 and TRBJ2-2; possible D gene TRBD2, 5 bases. This CDR3 is 14 amino acids long. V lost 5 bases to trimming and J lost 6 bases, with 13 bases between them. The V gene's germline CDR1 is SGHVS and CDR2 FQNEAQ. The CDR3 sequence is CASSPTRGSGELFF. The CDR3 DNA reads as TGTGCCAGCAGCCCGACCCGAGGGTCCGGGGAGCTGTTTTTT. The entire variable domain, with the rest obtained from reference TRBV7-8 and TRBJ2-2, is as follows: GAGVSQSPRYKVAKRGQDVALRCDPISGHVSLFWYQQALGQGPEFLTYFQNEAQLDKSGLPSDRFFAERPEGSVSTLKIQRTQQEDSAVYLCASSPTRGSGELFFGEGSRLTVL.

This rearrangement joins TRBV18 to TRBJ2-1; 10 bases line up with TRBD2. V shed 5 bases, J shed 4 bases, and the junction held 8 bases outside the gene matches. The CDR3 has 16 amino acids. Germline CDR1 reads KGHSH; CDR2 reads LQKENI. The CDR3 reads CASSALAGARYNEQFF. CDR3 nucleotides: TGTGCCAGCTCAGCCCTAGCGGGAGCGAGGTACAATGAGCAGTTCTTC.